This T cell receptor beta chain is from a study of T cells after yellow fever vaccination. Across the study: Researchers used SMART-Seq v4 Ultra Low Input to prepare fractions that had low cell numbers.

This clonotype was counted ten times or more. Its antigen is still unknown. Template switching by 5'RACE produced TCR cDNA, adding a universal primer site and UMIs. Each CDR3 protein is one row after TCRdb ran MiXCR on the 5' RACE reads. Among 250,000 to 400,000 distinct CDR3 sequences listed, approximately 4% were seen once. General study points: Weaker in magnitude, the secondary response showed a faster peak on day 5 versus 15. Reappearing after the booster were most of the clones from primary vaccination (roughly 96% CD4, approximately 85% CD8).

CDR1 SQVTM and CDR2 ANQGSEA come from the germline V gene. Trimming took 0 bases from V and 5 from J, leaving 11 bases between them. The CDR3 runs to 14 residues. Source: PBMCs, taken 5 days after the yellow fever booster vaccination. V gene TRBV29-1 combines with J gene TRBJ2-4; D is undetermined. The receptor's source is a man between 18 and 29 years old who received the YFV17D yellow fever vaccine. The CDR3 reads CSVEDLKAENIQYF. The CDR3 nucleotides read TGCAGCGTTGAAGATCTTAAGGCTGAAAACATTCAGTACTTC.